These 27 T cell receptor beta chains share one sample of origin, sequenced in a study of cytotoxic CD8 clonotypes in ibrutinib-treated CLL. Assay: immunoSEQ multiplex PCR; the TCRdb copy retains only in-frame clones and omits some. Among roughly 16,000 clones listed, 55% to 80% were seen once. Sequenced here: PBMCs, sampled after 12 months of ibrutinib treatment. These TCRs come from a human donor with chronic lymphocytic leukemia.

The chain is built from TRBV28 and TRBJ1-2; 7 nucleotides align to TRBD1. Germline CDR1 and CDR2: MDHEN and SYDVKM. The CDR3 has 16 amino acids. With 5 bases clipped from V and 7 bases from J, the junction kept 16 bases outside the gene matches. DNA for the CDR3: TGTGCCAGCAGTGCTGGGACAGCTGAAGTTGGTGCTGGCTACACCTTC. This codes for CASSAGTAEVGAGYTF.

The chain carries TRBV27 and TRBJ2-5; D may be TRBD1 (6 bases). Trimming took 4 bases from V and 2 from J, leaving 14 bases between them. CDR1 is MNHEY, CDR2 SMNVEV, per germline (reference sequence). The CDR3 length is 15 residues. The CDR3 loop is CASSSRPDRQETQYF. The CDR3 region has the DNA TGTGCCAGCAGTTCCCGCCCCGACAGGCAAGAGACCCAGTACTTC.

This rearrangement joins TRBV2 to TRBJ1-1; D remains ambiguous. The germline gives CDR1 SNHLY, CDR2 FYNNEI. This CDR3 has 15 amino acids. V lost 3 bases to trimming and J lost 1 base, with 12 bases between them. The CDR3 bases are TGTGCCAGCAGTGAGATAATGATCTCGAACACTGAAGCTTTCTTT. Its translation is CASSEIMISNTEAFF. Based on the CDR3 plus reference TRBV2 and TRBJ1-1, the full variable domain is EPEVTQTPSHQVTQMGQEVILRCVPISNHLYFYWYRQILGQKVEFLVSFYNNEISEKSEIFDDQFSVERPDGSNFTLKIRSTKLEDSAMYFCASSEIMISNTEAFFGQGTRLTVV.

This clone was recorded a few times. The rearrangement uses TRBV10-2 and TRBJ1-5; D remains ambiguous. The CDR3 totals 13 residues. Germline CDR1 and CDR2: WSHSY and SAAADI. The ends were cut back, 2 bases at V and 6 bases at J, with 8 bases in the middle. The CDR3 DNA follows: TGCGCCAGCAGTGAGGGGCAGGTTCAGCCCCAGCATTTT. It is translated as CASSEGQVQPQHF.

The CDR3 region has the DNA TGTGCCAGCAGTTACTCGTTTTCCGGGGAGCTGTTTTTT. Its protein product is CASSYSFSGELFF. The chain recombines TRBV6-6 with TRBJ2-2, with D uncertain. Germline lookup yields CDR1 MNHNY and CDR2 SVGAGI (reference sequence). This CDR3 is built from 13 residues. V dropped 0 bases and J dropped 6 bases, with 5 bases sitting between them.

The V call is TRBV18, the J call TRBJ2-5, with 10 nucleotides matching TRBD2. The CDR3 is 15 residues long. Trimming cost V 3 bases and J 3 bases; bases outside gene matches: 4. In germline, CDR1 is KGHSH, CDR2 LQKENI. The CDR3 reads CASSPLAGGEETQYF. The CDR3 coding sequence is TGTGCCAGCTCACCGTTAGCGGGAGGAGAAGAGACCCAGTACTTC.

The chain has TRBV28 and TRBJ2-3; TRBD2 aligns across 8 bases. Germline CDR1 MDHEN, CDR2 SYDVKM. The CDR3 runs 15 residues. V shed 7 bases, J shed 1 base, and the junction held 7 bases outside the gene matches. CDR3 region: CASNGGAMGTDTQYF. CDR3 nucleotide sequence: TGTGCCAGCAACGGGGGGGCTATGGGCACAGATACGCAGTATTTT.

V usage is TRBV10-1 and J usage is TRBJ2-1; 9 bases are a match to TRBD2. The germline V gene has CDR1 WNHNN and CDR2 SYGVQD (reference sequence). CDR3 size: 15 residues. Trimming at V came to 2 bases and at J to 4 bases, leaving 3 bases not matched to a gene. CDR3 loop: CASSELAGQYNEQFF. CDR3 DNA sequence: TGCGCCAGCAGTGAGCTAGCGGGACAATACAATGAGCAGTTCTTC.

The rearrangement joins TRBV5-5 to TRBJ1-3; D unresolved. The V gene's germline CDR1 is SGHKS and CDR2 YYEKEE (reference sequence). The CDR3 covers 15 residues. V was trimmed by 0 bases and J by 7 bases, leaving 14 bases between them. CDR3 region: CASSLEGAYPNTIYF. The CDR3 nucleotides read TGTGCCAGCAGCTTGGAGGGAGCCTACCCGAACACCATATATTTT.

The chain uses TRBV6-5 and TRBJ2-1; 7 bases are shared with TRBD1. J was trimmed by 16 bases and V by 4 bases; bases with no gene match: 22. This CDR3 has 16 amino acids. CDR1 is MNHEY, CDR2 SVGAGI, per germline. The CDR3 spells CASSFSPGTVDGLSFF. CDR3 coding DNA: TGTGCCAGCAGTTTCAGTCCAGGGACAGTCGATGGCCTGAGTTTCTTC.

V gene TRBV2 combines with J gene TRBJ1-5; 7 bases are shared with TRBD1. CDR3 length: 15 amino acids. The junction had 4 bases not matched to a gene; V was cut back by 4 bases and J by 1 base. Germline CDR1 reads SNHLY; CDR2 reads FYNNEI. The CDR3: CASSGQGLSNQPQHF. The CDR3 nucleotides are TGTGCCAGCAGTGGACAGGGCTTAAGCAATCAGCCCCAGCATTTT.

The chain's CDR3 is CASSARTSGSTDTQYF. The CDR3 DNA follows: TGTGCCAGCAGCGCCCGGACTAGCGGGAGCACAGATACGCAGTATTTT. This chain links TRBV9 with TRBJ2-3, with 11 positions matching TRBD2. The CDR3 sequence is 16 residues long. The V gene's germline CDR1 is SGDLS and CDR2 YYNGEE. V lost 3 bases, J lost 0 bases, and 3 bases stayed unmatched. Supplemented by reference TRBV9 and TRBJ2-3, the full variable domain reads DSGVTQTPKHLITATGQRVTLRCSPRSGDLSVYWYQQSLDQGLQFLIQYYNGEERAKGNILERFSAQQFPDLHSELNLSSLELGDSALYFCASSARTSGSTDTQYFGPGTRLTVL.

V usage is TRBV6-5 and J usage is TRBJ1-3, with TRBD1 identical over 11 bases. V was clipped by 4 bases and J by 9 bases; unmatched bases: 8. This CDR3 contains 15 residues. CDR1 and CDR2 (germline): MNHEY, SVGAGI. CDR3 DNA sequence: TGTGCCAGCAGTTGGGGGACAGGGGGAAGTCGCACCATATATTTT. Residues: CASSWGTGGSRTIYF.

This clone was seen just once. The chain carries TRBV2 and TRBJ2-7; 7 nucleotides agree with TRBD2. This CDR3 contains 15 residues. Germline V gives CDR1 SNHLY, CDR2 FYNNEI. V trimming: 6 bases; J trimming: 0 bases; junction bases outside the gene matches: 8. CDR3 sequence reads: CASRTSSGSSYEQYF. Here the CDR3 DNA reads TGTGCCAGCAGGACCTCTAGCGGTAGCTCCTACGAGCAGTACTTC.

Here the CDR3 DNA reads TGTGCCAGCACTCCGGGTCTCGGCGAGACAGATACGCAGTATTTT. It translates to CASTPGLGETDTQYF. This rearrangement joins TRBV6-6 to TRBJ2-3; no firm D call. CDR3 size: 15 residues. The ends were cut back, 7 bases at V and 3 bases at J, with 17 bases in the middle. From germline, CDR1 is MNHNY and CDR2 SVGAGI (reference sequence).

This clone was detected once. The chain recombines TRBV28 with TRBJ1-2, with D unclear. V gave up 3 bases and J gave up 3 bases, with 8 bases separating them. Germline values: CDR1 MDHEN, CDR2 SYDVKM. The length of the CDR3 is 13 residues. CDR3 sequence reads: CASSFSEDYGYTF. The CDR3 DNA is TGTGCCAGCAGTTTCTCTGAGGACTATGGCTACACCTTC.

This clone was detected only a few times. This chain joins TRBV10-3 and TRBJ2-1; 11 bases map to TRBD1. CDR3 size: 16 residues. CDR1 ENHRY and CDR2 SYGVKD come from the germline V gene. V was pared by 2 bases and J by 8 bases, with 8 bases of the junction left unmatched. CDR3 protein: CAISEGQGAPRHEQFF. In DNA form, the CDR3 reads TGTGCCATCAGTGAGGGACAGGGGGCACCTCGGCATGAGCAGTTCTTC.

The J gene is TRBJ2-7, the V gene TRBV5-4; D tentatively reads TRBD1 or TRBD2 (5 bases each). The ends were cut back, 1 base at V and 1 base at J, with 9 bases in the middle. CDR3 size: 14 residues. Germline V gene data show CDR1 as SGHNT and CDR2 as YYREEE (reference sequence). CDR3: CASSLIEGSYEQYF. DNA for the CDR3: TGTGCCAGCAGCTTGATTGAGGGGTCCTACGAGCAGTACTTC.

This clone was found a few times. The chain links TRBV27 to TRBJ2-1; D might be TRBD2 (5 bases). Germline-derived CDR1 and CDR2 are MNHEY and SMNVEV (reference sequence). The V gene lost 7 bases and the J gene lost 9 bases, with 22 bases spanning the gap. The CDR3 has 15 residues. CDR3 DNA sequence: TGTGCCAGCACCTCTCCCGAAGGGAGCCGCGGTGAGCAGTTCTTC. Its translation is CASTSPEGSRGEQFF.

The rearrangement links TRBV19 to TRBJ2-7, with 9 bases identical to TRBD1. Trimming took 7 bases from V and 4 from J; bases not matched to a gene: 23. Germline CDR1 LNHDA, CDR2 SQIVND (reference sequence). The CDR3 is 19 amino acids. In DNA, the CDR3 is TGTGCCAGTATTCACAGGGGACAGGGCCTAGGCCCAACTCTTTACGAGCAGTACTTC. This codes for CASIHRGQGLGPTLYEQYF.

The chain uses TRBV9 and TRBJ1-4; TRBD1 aligns across 9 bases. The CDR3 is 16 amino acids. Germline values: CDR1 SGDLS, CDR2 YYNGEE. Losses at the gene ends were 0 bases for V and 4 bases for J; bases not matched to a gene: 4. The CDR3 DNA follows: TGTGCCAGCAGCGTAGGACAGGGGGGCTTTAATGAAAAACTGTTTTTT. This sequence encodes CASSVGQGGFNEKLFF.

V usage is TRBV10-3 and J usage is TRBJ1-4; possibly TRBD1 for D (5 bases). CDR3 size: 14 residues. The germline V gene encodes CDR1 ENHRY and CDR2 SYGVKD. V lost 3 bases and J lost 5, with 10 bases in between. CDR3 loop: CAISERQLNEKLFF. CDR3 coding DNA: TGTGCCATCAGTGAACGACAGCTCAATGAAAAACTGTTTTTT.

V and J are TRBV7-2 and TRBJ2-1, with D perhaps TRBD1 or TRBD2 (5 bases each). In germline, CDR1 is SGHTA, CDR2 FQGNSA. The length of the CDR3 is 14 residues. Trimming took off 7 bases at V and 6 bases at J, with 16 bases between the two ends. Here the CDR3 DNA reads TGTGCCAGCACCGCAGGGACCGGGATCAATGAGCAGTTCTTC. Its protein is CASTAGTGINEQFF.

The chain uses TRBV28 and TRBJ2-1, with 12 bases that match TRBD2. The germline gives CDR1 MDHEN, CDR2 SYDVKM. This CDR3 contains 15 residues. With V trimmed by 5 bases and J by 11 bases, 10 bases remained unmatched. The CDR3, as DNA: TGTGCCAGCAGTCAAAGGACTAGCGGGACAATGAAGCAGTTCTTC. Protein product: CASSQRTSGTMKQFF. Supplemented by reference TRBV28 and TRBJ2-1, the full variable domain reads DVKVTQSSRYLVKRTGEKVFLECVQDMDHENMFWYRQDPGLGLRLIYFSYDVKMKEKGDIPEGYSVSREKKERFSLILESASTNQTSMYLCASSQRTSGTMKQFFGPGTRLTVL.

V and J are TRBV18 and TRBJ2-7, with D hard to call. Germline values: CDR1 KGHSH, CDR2 LQKENI. With 3 bases removed from V and 2 bases from J, the gap between germline ends came to 14 bases. The CDR3 sequence is 15 residues long. For the CDR3, the DNA is TGTGCCAGCTCACCGAGCCAAGTACTCCCCTACGAGCAGTACTTC. Amino acids: CASSPSQVLPYEQYF.

The chain combines TRBV30 with TRBJ2-5; TRBD2 agrees at 11 bases. V lost 4 bases and J lost 0; bases outside the gene matches: 4. The germline gives CDR1 GTSNPN, CDR2 SVGIG (reference sequence). The CDR3 runs to 15 residues. The CDR3 here is CAWIPSGRYQETQYF. As DNA, the CDR3 is TGTGCCTGGATACCTAGCGGGAGGTACCAAGAGACCCAGTACTTC.

This clone has a handful of counts. The chain links TRBV10-1 to TRBJ2-7, with D possibly TRBD1 on 6 matching bases. Germline CDR1 reads WNHNN; CDR2 reads SYGVQD (reference sequence). The CDR3 is 13 amino acids. The V end lost 3 bases, the J end lost 6 bases, and 12 bases lay between the germline ends. This chain's CDR3 is CASSDPTGFEQYF. The CDR3 coding sequence is TGCGCCAGCAGTGACCCTACAGGGTTCGAGCAGTACTTC.